Sequencing of this TCR beta chain was carried out in a study of regulatory dendritic cells for organ transplantation. Study-wide background: Day 6 dendritic cell cultures were stimulated with LPS.

Note on this clone: No antigen is known for it.

CFSE-labeled sorted T cells met regulatory or mature dendritic cells for over 4 days. Naive CD45RA+ and memory CD45RO+ CD4+ or CD8+ T cells were FACS-sorted. Study-wide points: Alloreactive memory CD8+ T cell pools varied considerably between individuals. Memory CD8+ T cells were the most oligoclonal; naive cells were highly diverse.

Clones were sequenced by immunoSEQ multiplex PCR, and TCRdb holds only the in-frame ones, with some missing. In the table there are more than 10,000 clones, approximately 89% of which are singletons. The V and J ends lost 5 bases and 2 bases respectively, with 7 bases between them. The CDR3 length is 12 residues. Germline loops: CDR1 PRHDT, CDR2 FYEKMQ (reference sequence). Sequences were obtained from naive CD8+ T cells from blood cultured with dendritic cells. Subset defined: CD45RA+ naive T cells. This TCR was sampled from a human donor in good health. V usage is TRBV13 and J usage is TRBJ2-7; D is uncertain. The DNA of the CDR3 is TGTGCCAGCAGCCTCCGACCCTACGAGCAGTACTTC. Translation gives CASSLRPYEQYF.